This T cell receptor beta chain was retrieved from a study of blood T cell repertoires in COVID-19. Germline V lookup: CDR1 MNHEY, CDR2 SVGEGT. The ends lost 2 bases at V and 4 bases at J; junction bases unmatched: 4. The CDR3 has 14 amino acids. This clone was detected once. Method: immunoSEQ multiplex PCR; TCRdb's copy keeps in-frame clones and lacks some. This repertoire shows some 48,000 clones, around 84% found once; its top ten account for roughly 47%. The receptor was isolated from a human donor in a cohort sampled during active COVID-19. The genes are TRBV6-2 or TRBV6-3 and TRBJ2-7, with 8 bases identical to TRBD1. Sequenced: peripheral blood. The CDR3 region is CASSYGTGGYEQYF. As DNA, the CDR3 is TGTGCCAGCAGTTACGGGACAGGTGGTTACGAGCAGTACTTC.